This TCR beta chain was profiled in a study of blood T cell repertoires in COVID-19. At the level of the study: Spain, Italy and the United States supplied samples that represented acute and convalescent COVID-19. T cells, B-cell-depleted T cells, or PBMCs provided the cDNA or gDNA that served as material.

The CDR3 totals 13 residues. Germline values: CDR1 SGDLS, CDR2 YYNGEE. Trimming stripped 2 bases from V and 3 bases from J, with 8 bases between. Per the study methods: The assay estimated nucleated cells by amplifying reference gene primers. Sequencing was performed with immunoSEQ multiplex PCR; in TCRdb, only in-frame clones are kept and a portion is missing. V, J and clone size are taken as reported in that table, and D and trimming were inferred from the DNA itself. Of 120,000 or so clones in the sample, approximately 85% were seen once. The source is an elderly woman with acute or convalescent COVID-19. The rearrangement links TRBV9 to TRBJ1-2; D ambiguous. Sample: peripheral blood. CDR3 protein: CASSVEGYYGYTF. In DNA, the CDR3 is TGTGCCAGCAGCGTGGAGGGCTACTATGGCTACACCTTC.